This record concerns one T cell receptor beta chain sequence. Its antigen is unknown. No much larger clonotype is one base removed from it; base qualities were not supplied. This sample is drawn from a study of T cells in Graves' hyperthyroidism and ophthalmopathy (dated by TCRdb to between 2018 and 2020). As for the study more broadly: To identify TCR V-J signatures that set the groups apart, the researchers used a discovery cohort of 100 patients, made up of approximately 43 with Graves' ophthalmopathy and 57 with stable Graves' hyperthyroidism. In addition, the study compared T-cell repertoires in thyroid tissue and in blood from five to seven Graves' hyperthyroidism patients. For training and testing, the roughly 93 patients in the discovery cohort were randomly divided in a 7:3 ratio. According to the paper, TCR Vbeta CDR3 sequencing was carried out on more than 120 peripheral blood samples, which came from 40 to 45 ophthalmopathy, some 73 hyperthyroidism and about 17 progressor patients. Whether ophthalmopathy could be predicted prospectively was tested in an independent validation cohort made up of roughly 19 hyperthyroidism patients plus 17 patients who later progressed to ophthalmopathy. After blood sampling, hyperthyroidism patients were treated with methimazole at a starting dose of 30 mg daily, and ophthalmopathy patients were treated with high-dose intravenous methylprednisolone.

From the germline V gene (reference sequence), CDR1 is SEHNR and CDR2 is FQNEAQ. Compared with germline, V lacks 5 bases and J lacks 4 bases; bases without a gene match: 10. The CDR3 runs 17 amino acids, cysteine and phenylalanine included. Solely the CDR3 DNA is kept, with 51 bases framed from the first base. Patients with uncontrolled infections, other autoimmune diseases, pregnancy or lactation were excluded. Diagnoses relied on clinical symptoms, serum thyroxine and TRAb, thyroid ultrasound and orbital computed tomography. Trizol reagent was used to extract total RNA, and RNA quality was then checked on an Agilent 2100 Bioanalyzer. The TCR beta CDR3 regions were amplified from the RNA transcripts. The TCR CDR3 was subjected to a first round of RT-PCR using the HTBI primer set and the Qiagen OneStep RT-PCR kit. The libraries were constructed in a second round of multiplex PCR and then size-selected and purified. The libraries were sequenced on an Illumina HiSeq2000 using paired-end 100 bp reads. The study's processing was this. SOAPnuke was used to process the raw data, with reads discarded if the reads contained adapters or uncalled bases, had a mean Phred below 15, or lacked an exact constant-primer or identifier match. High-quality paired reads were merged using COPE v1.2.5, and each unique nucleotide sequence was defined as a clonotype. MiTCR v1.1 was used to align the clonotypes against IMGT TRBV, TRBD and TRBJ reference segments. Analysis was restricted to V-J combinations with a frequency above 0.0001, which covered 98% to 99.2% of repertoires. The TCS score was defined as F50 (clonal expansion) divided by E x V (chaos), with BLOSUM62-based TCRdist calculated between CDR3 peptides within each V-J. Welch's t-statistics and random forest reduced just over 500 V-J features to under 15, which were used in a naive Bayes classifier (R e1071). Thyroid-blood repertoire similarity was quantified with the Morisita-Horn index. The public reads were reanalyzed by TCRdb: fastp trimming at Q25, MiXCR alignment, in-frame beta chains only. Here each entry gathers all rows of one CDR3 protein and keeps the most common genes and DNA. TCRdb's processing, not the authors' own work, is the source of the V and J calls. The sample has 490,000 or so distinct CDR3 sequences on record, 40% to 50% of them singletons. The ten largest clones represent about 43% of the sample.

Broad study findings and their caveats: Blood samples also contained most of the expanded thyroid clonotypes (frequency above 0.001), which suggests that blood repertoires may reflect thyroid immune responses. Sample size was not statistically predetermined, and investigators were not blinded to group allocation. In validation, the model predicted progression to ophthalmopathy with around 71% sensitivity and roughly 75% specificity, a median of about six months before onset. Ophthalmopathy was separated from stable hyperthyroidism by a 13 V-J signature model, with over 85% sensitivity and about 81% specificity obtained in cross-validation and 80%/75% obtained in testing.

The sequencing input was peripheral blood or thyroid tissue (not recorded which). The rearranged segments are TRBV7-9 and TRBJ2-5; 13 junctional bases match TRBD2. The clonotype comes from an adult woman with Graves' disease, either hyperthyroidism or ophthalmopathy (not recorded which). The nucleotide sequence reads TGTGCCAGCAGCCCCCCCGGCGGACTAGCGGGAGTAGAGACCCAGTACTTC. Protein translation: CASSPPGGLAGVETQYF.